These T cell receptor beta chains were read from a single sample in a study of beta chain features in type 1 diabetes. Clones were sequenced by immunoSEQ multiplex PCR, and TCRdb holds only the in-frame ones, with some missing. The data show about 930,000 clones, roughly 15% seen once. The sequencing input was naive CD4+ T cells from blood. Source of these receptors: a woman between 18 and 29 years old in good health. Each CDR3 is given with its conserved first and last residue. Each record gives: J gene, clone size, V gene, D gene, CDR3 protein, CDR3 DNA. The D gene is left open where the match is weak. Some rows have no size entry. The others give once, few or many, or a class for an expanded clone.

j_call: TRBJ1-2
clone_size: few
v_call: TRBV28
d_call: .
cdr3_aa: CASTSEGPPAYGYTF
cdr3_nt: TGTGCCAGCACCTCGGAGGGTCCCCCGGCCTATGGCTACACCTTC

j_call: TRBJ2-3
clone_size: .
v_call: TRBV7-2
d_call: .
cdr3_aa: CASSLAQGGDTQYF
cdr3_nt: TGTGCCAGCAGCTTAGCCCAGGGGGGAGATACGCAGTATTTT

j_call: TRBJ2-3
clone_size: .
v_call: TRBV5-1
d_call: TRBD2
cdr3_aa: CVSSVRDYTDTQYF
cdr3_nt: TGTGTCAGCAGCGTGCGGGACTACACAGATACGCAGTATTTT

j_call: TRBJ1-1
clone_size: few
v_call: TRBV5-8
d_call: TRBD1
cdr3_aa: CASSNDRGEDTEAFF
cdr3_nt: TGTGCCAGCAGCAATGACAGGGGCGAGGACACTGAAGCTTTCTTT

j_call: TRBJ2-7
clone_size: few
v_call: TRBV5-4
d_call: TRBD2
cdr3_aa: CASSPGLAGNYEQYF
cdr3_nt: TGTGCCAGCAGCCCGGGACTAGCGGGAAATTACGAGCAGTACTTC

j_call: TRBJ2-5
clone_size: few
v_call: TRBV18
d_call: TRBD2
cdr3_aa: CASSLYWTSGIISETQYF
cdr3_nt: TGTGCCAGCTCACTCTACTGGACTAGCGGGATCATATCAGAGACCCAGTACTTC

j_call: TRBJ2-1
clone_size: .
v_call: TRBV10-3
d_call: TRBD2
cdr3_aa: CAISELAGAEQFF
cdr3_nt: TGTGCCATCAGTGAGTTGGCGGGAGCTGAGCAGTTCTTC

j_call: TRBJ2-1
clone_size: few
v_call: TRBV5-6
d_call: .
cdr3_aa: CASSPDPSSYNEQFF
cdr3_nt: TGTGCCAGCAGCCCCGACCCCAGCTCCTACAATGAGCAGTTCTTC

j_call: TRBJ1-1
clone_size: few
v_call: TRBV28
d_call: TRBD1
cdr3_aa: CASSERRGRVTEAFF
cdr3_nt: TGTGCCAGCAGTGAACGCAGGGGGCGGGTCACTGAAGCTTTCTTT

j_call: TRBJ1-5
clone_size: few
v_call: TRBV5-1
d_call: .
cdr3_aa: CASSEGVGQPQHF
cdr3_nt: TGCGCCAGCAGTGAAGGGGTTGGTCAGCCCCAGCATTTT

j_call: TRBJ1-2
clone_size: .
v_call: TRBV7-2
d_call: TRBD1
cdr3_aa: CASSLAPRQGYYGYTF
cdr3_nt: TGTGCCAGCAGCTTAGCTCCCAGACAGGGCTACTATGGCTACACCTTC

j_call: TRBJ2-4
clone_size: few
v_call: TRBV10-3
d_call: TRBD2
cdr3_aa: CAISDVGEGLGNIQYF
cdr3_nt: TGTGCCATCAGTGATGTGGGGGAGGGCCTTGGGAACATTCAGTACTTC

j_call: TRBJ2-5
clone_size: .
v_call: TRBV28
d_call: TRBD2
cdr3_aa: CASGAGDIRTQYF
cdr3_nt: TGTGCCAGCGGAGCGGGAGACATCCGGACCCAGTACTTC

j_call: TRBJ2-5
clone_size: few
v_call: TRBV5-1
d_call: .
cdr3_aa: CASSLLGLPAAGETQYF
cdr3_nt: TGCGCCAGCAGCTTGTTGGGCTTACCAGCGGCGGGAGAGACCCAGTACTTC

j_call: TRBJ2-2
clone_size: .
v_call: TRBV9
d_call: TRBD1
cdr3_aa: CASSVEAGGVTGELFF
cdr3_nt: TGTGCCAGCAGCGTAGAGGCAGGGGGCGTCACCGGGGAGCTGTTTTTT

j_call: TRBJ1-1
clone_size: .
v_call: TRBV7-3
d_call: .
cdr3_aa: CASSETGNTEAFF
cdr3_nt: TGTGCCAGCAGCGAGACAGGGAACACTGAAGCTTTCTTT

j_call: TRBJ1-1
clone_size: .
v_call: TRBV6-4
d_call: .
cdr3_aa: CASSYGPRAFF
cdr3_nt: TGTGCCAGCAGTTACGGACCCAGAGCTTTCTTT

j_call: TRBJ1-5
clone_size: .
v_call: TRBV28
d_call: .
cdr3_aa: CASSLYPGFGQPQHF
cdr3_nt: TGTGCCAGCAGTTTATATCCAGGGTTTGGTCAGCCCCAGCATTTT

j_call: TRBJ2-3
clone_size: .
v_call: TRBV28
d_call: .
cdr3_aa: CASSPSHVTDTQYF
cdr3_nt: TGTGCCAGCAGCCCCAGCCATGTTACAGATACGCAGTATTTT

j_call: TRBJ2-2
clone_size: .
v_call: TRBV28
d_call: .
cdr3_aa: CASSLNEGAGELFF
cdr3_nt: TGTGCCAGCAGTTTAAATGAGGGTGCCGGGGAGCTGTTTTTT

j_call: TRBJ2-6
clone_size: few
v_call: TRBV5-4
d_call: .
cdr3_aa: CASSPGGSGANVLTF
cdr3_nt: TGTGCCAGCAGCCCCGGGGGCTCTGGGGCCAACGTCCTGACTTTC

j_call: TRBJ2-1
clone_size: few
v_call: TRBV10-3
d_call: .
cdr3_aa: CAIRGTSFNEQFF
cdr3_nt: TGTGCCATCAGGGGAACTAGTTTCAATGAGCAGTTCTTC

j_call: TRBJ2-6
clone_size: .
v_call: TRBV7-2
d_call: TRBD1
cdr3_aa: CASSPGGSGANVLTF
cdr3_nt: TGTGCCAGCAGCCCAGGGGGAAGTGGGGCCAACGTCCTGACTTTC

j_call: TRBJ2-7
clone_size: few
v_call: TRBV5-6
d_call: TRBD1
cdr3_aa: CASSFLQGDYEQYF
cdr3_nt: TGTGCCAGCAGCTTCCTACAGGGGGACTACGAGCAGTACTTC

j_call: TRBJ1-1
clone_size: .
v_call: TRBV7-9
d_call: .
cdr3_aa: CASSLPRRAEAFF
cdr3_nt: TGTGCCAGCAGCTTACCCCGTAGGGCTGAAGCTTTCTTT

j_call: TRBJ2-7
clone_size: .
v_call: TRBV7-8
d_call: .
cdr3_aa: CASSSKTEYYEQYF
cdr3_nt: TGTGCCAGCAGCTCGAAGACAGAATACTACGAGCAGTACTTC

j_call: TRBJ2-6
clone_size: .
v_call: TRBV5-1
d_call: .
cdr3_aa: CASSLVVSGANVLTF
cdr3_nt: TGCGCCAGCAGCTTGGTCGTCTCTGGGGCCAACGTCCTGACTTTC

j_call: TRBJ2-5
clone_size: .
v_call: TRBV7-2
d_call: TRBD1
cdr3_aa: CASSFTGQGALQETQYF
cdr3_nt: TGTGCCAGCAGCTTTACCGGACAGGGGGCACTACAGGAGACCCAGTACTTC

j_call: TRBJ2-7
clone_size: few
v_call: TRBV7-8
d_call: TRBD1
cdr3_aa: CASSLVSGQGAYEQYF
cdr3_nt: TGTGCCAGCAGCTTAGTGTCGGGACAGGGGGCCTACGAGCAGTACTTC

j_call: TRBJ1-1
clone_size: .
v_call: TRBV2
d_call: .
cdr3_aa: CATQNRDLSTEAFF
cdr3_nt: TGTGCCACCCAGAACAGGGATCTTAGCACTGAAGCTTTCTTT

j_call: TRBJ2-1
clone_size: .
v_call: TRBV29-1
d_call: TRBD2
cdr3_aa: CSVRLAWENEQFF
cdr3_nt: TGCAGCGTACGACTAGCGTGGGAAAATGAGCAGTTCTTC

j_call: TRBJ2-5
clone_size: .
v_call: TRBV6-5
d_call: .
cdr3_aa: CASSYVAGSETQYF
cdr3_nt: TGTGCCAGCAGTTACGTTGCGGGATCGGAGACCCAGTACTTC

j_call: TRBJ1-1
clone_size: .
v_call: TRBV20-1
d_call: .
cdr3_aa: CSASRNTEAFF
cdr3_nt: TGCAGTGCATCAAGGAACACTGAAGCTTTCTTT

j_call: TRBJ1-5
clone_size: .
v_call: TRBV6-6
d_call: .
cdr3_aa: CASSYSRTGDQPQHF
cdr3_nt: TGTGCCAGCAGTTACTCACGAACTGGGGATCAGCCCCAGCATTTT

j_call: TRBJ2-1
clone_size: few
v_call: TRBV25-1
d_call: .
cdr3_aa: CASSGSGTQQFF
cdr3_nt: TGTGCCAGCAGTGGCTCCGGGACTCAGCAGTTCTTC

j_call: TRBJ1-3
clone_size: once
v_call: TRBV4-2
d_call: .
cdr3_aa: CASSQVKGSIQGNTIYF
cdr3_nt: TGTGCCAGCAGCCAAGTGAAGGGGAGTATTCAGGGAAACACCATATATTTT

j_call: TRBJ2-1
clone_size: .
v_call: TRBV10-1
d_call: TRBD2
cdr3_aa: CASSEASGRYNEQFF
cdr3_nt: TGCGCCAGCAGTGAGGCTAGCGGGAGGTACAATGAGCAGTTCTTC

j_call: TRBJ2-7
clone_size: few
v_call: TRBV2
d_call: .
cdr3_aa: CASTPEGPSSYEQYF
cdr3_nt: TGTGCCAGCACCCCCGAGGGGCCCAGCTCCTACGAGCAGTACTTC

j_call: TRBJ2-7
clone_size: once
v_call: TRBV7-6
d_call: TRBD2
cdr3_aa: CASSYNPLAVYEQYF
cdr3_nt: TGTGCCAGCAGTTACAACCCCCTAGCGGTCTACGAGCAGTACTTC

j_call: TRBJ2-5
clone_size: few
v_call: TRBV4-3
d_call: .
cdr3_aa: CASSQDHSRETQYF
cdr3_nt: TGCGCCAGCAGCCAAGATCATTCGCGAGAGACCCAGTACTTC

j_call: TRBJ2-1
clone_size: .
v_call: TRBV18
d_call: TRBD2
cdr3_aa: CASSPRTSGGIYNEQFF
cdr3_nt: TGTGCCAGCTCACCTCGGACTAGCGGGGGGATCTACAATGAGCAGTTCTTC

j_call: TRBJ2-3
clone_size: .
v_call: TRBV11-3
d_call: .
cdr3_aa: CASSFRASGGDTQYF
cdr3_nt: TGTGCCAGCAGCTTCCGAGCTTCCGGGGGAGATACGCAGTATTTT

j_call: TRBJ2-5
clone_size: .
v_call: TRBV28
d_call: TRBD2
cdr3_aa: CASSPGGIQETQYF
cdr3_nt: TGTGCCAGCAGCCCGGGGGGGATCCAAGAGACCCAGTACTTC

j_call: TRBJ2-7
clone_size: .
v_call: TRBV18
d_call: .
cdr3_aa: CASSPVDGYEQYF
cdr3_nt: TGTGCCAGCTCACCAGTTGACGGCTACGAGCAGTACTTC

j_call: TRBJ2-7
clone_size: .
v_call: TRBV27
d_call: .
cdr3_aa: CASSSRSTASYEQYF
cdr3_nt: TGTGCCAGCAGTTCGCGTTCGACAGCTTCCTACGAGCAGTACTTC

j_call: TRBJ2-6
clone_size: .
v_call: TRBV25-1
d_call: TRBD2
cdr3_aa: CASKGGSGANVLTF
cdr3_nt: TGTGCCAGCAAGGGAGGGTCTGGGGCCAACGTCCTGACTTTC

j_call: TRBJ2-4
clone_size: .
v_call: TRBV4-3
d_call: TRBD2
cdr3_aa: CASSQVAGGKNIQYF
cdr3_nt: TGCGCCAGCAGCCAAGTAGCGGGAGGGAAAAACATTCAGTACTTC

j_call: TRBJ2-1
clone_size: few
v_call: TRBV5-1
d_call: TRBD2
cdr3_aa: CASRSSGTSGRVEQFF
cdr3_nt: TGCGCCAGCAGGTCCTCCGGGACTAGCGGGAGGGTTGAGCAGTTCTTC

j_call: TRBJ2-3
clone_size: .
v_call: TRBV5-6
d_call: .
cdr3_aa: CASSLVSADTQYF
cdr3_nt: TGTGCCAGCAGCTTGGTAAGCGCAGATACGCAGTATTTT